This T cell receptor (delta chain) originates from a study of TRDV2 sequences in healthy donors (dated by TCRdb to 2018 to 2021). In terms of the full investigation: Under 25 single-cell-derived gamma9delta2 T cell clones spanning the full range of antitumor activity were TCR-sequenced and traced within the bulk repertoire.

Library creation used PCR. TCRdb shows the sequencer as Illumina MiSeq. The published analysis was carried out like this. In reporting clonotype frequencies of the TRDV repertoire, clonotypes with just one read were left out. Via CATT, TCRdb reprocessed the public reads, and rows with identical DNA were then joined. The V and J calls, along with clone size, are taken from TCRdb and not from the paper's own processing. The sample table contains approximately 1,500 delta-chain clones; only one count was recorded for 16% of them. Jointly, the top ten make up approximately 65% of the sample. From V the trimming removes 2 bases and from J it removes 0 bases, while the gene matches leave 9 bases of the junction unaccounted for. The CDR3 starts with the cysteine, ends with the phenylalanine, and has 17 residues. Only the CDR3 DNA stays, 51 bases, in frame from base 1. The germline V gene gives CDR1 as GEAIGNYY and CDR2 as EKD.

By its share of the sample, this clone is medium-sized (0.01 to 0.1%). Its binding antigen is unknown. Base qualities are not recorded, but no much larger clone differs from it by a single base. Complete TCR delta chain (Vdelta2) repertoires were sequenced in bulk to track the frequency of functionally characterized gamma9delta2 T cell clones. The Dutch blood bank was the source from which peripheral blood of anonymous healthy donors was purchased. gamma9delta2 T cells analyzed in the study originated from peripheral blood of healthy donors. Study-level results and caveats: The observed TCRdelta repertoires were found to be highly focused, yet no correlation was observed between clonotype frequency and the antitumor functional potential of the respective clone. Several highly reactive clones had TCRdelta clonotypes that appeared rare, since those clonotypes could not be detected in the bulk sequencing data from the donors of those clones.

The rearranged segments are TRDV2 and TRDJ1, with 9 bases in between that match TRDD3. The clonotype originates from a human donor in good health. Sequences were obtained from Vd2+ gamma-delta T cells from blood. In the paper's terms, the cell subset or site label means: TCR Vdelta2-expressing (gamma9delta2) T cells. Read as DNA, the sequence is TGTGCCTGTGACAGCGTTCGTACTGGGGGAAACACCGATAAACTCATCTTT. The encoded protein is CACDSVRTGGNTDKLIF.